This TCR beta chain is from a study of shared clonotypes between healthy human individuals. General observations from the study: Investigators expected sequencing depth to affect clonotype sharing among donors.

Trimming took 5 bases from V and 3 from J; bases not matched to a gene: 6. In germline, CDR1 is SEHNR, CDR2 FQNEAQ (reference sequence). The CDR3 extends over 15 amino acids. Replicate sorted-subset PCRs were loaded with around 200 ng DNA, about 28,000 T cell genomes. The repertoire was sequenced with immunoSEQ multiplex PCR; TCRdb's copy has only in-frame clones and lacks some. The sample consists of nearly 1,000,000 clones, over 60% of them appearing once. Turning to this clone: Its antigen is still unknown.

Within Nashville, Tennessee resided all donors, each a Caucasian adult. CD4+ cells were split into CD45RA+ naive and CD45RA-negative memory subsets. The sequence derives from a man aged 18 to 29 in good health. This chain joins TRBV7-9 and TRBJ2-3, with 9 bases aligning to TRBD2. Sequences were obtained from memory CD4+ T cells sorted from blood. Sample subset: CD45RA-negative fraction. CDR3 sequence: CASSQTSGATDTQYF. For the CDR3, the DNA is TGTGCCAGCAGCCAGACTAGCGGTGCTACAGATACGCAGTATTTT.